A single sample gave rise to the 8 T cell receptor beta chains below, sequenced in a study of T cells in Graves' hyperthyroidism and ophthalmopathy. Researchers amplified the TCR beta CDR3 regions from RNA transcripts. First-round RT-PCR of the TCR CDR3 relied on the HTBI primer set. TCRdb passed the multiplex PCR reads through MiXCR, listing each CDR3 protein once. The sample has some 320,000 distinct CDR3 sequences, roughly an eighth seen once. What was sequenced was blood. These receptors came from a woman aged 40 to 49 with Graves' ophthalmopathy.

This clonotype was recorded a few times. The chain employs TRBV7-9 and TRBJ2-7; no clear D gene. CDR3 size: 14 residues. The germline V gene encodes CDR1 SEHNR and CDR2 FQNEAQ (reference sequence). The V end lost 0 bases, the J end lost 5 bases, and 11 bases lay between the germline ends. CDR3 protein: CASSLASGFHEQYF. The CDR3 nucleotides read TGTGCCAGCAGCTTAGCTTCCGGTTTCCACGAGCAGTACTTC.

The chain carries TRBV11-2 and TRBJ2-1, with 7 nucleotides matching TRBD1. The length of the CDR3 is 15 residues. V lost 2 bases, J lost 11 bases, and 12 bases stayed unmatched. Germline V CDR1 and CDR2: SGHAT, FQNNGV. The CDR3 protein is CASSLFLTRDSKQFF. For the CDR3, the DNA is TGTGCCAGCAGCTTATTCCTTACACGGGACAGTAAGCAGTTCTTC.

As to this clonotype: Compared with germline, one end of the junction differs, possibly owing to a read error. This chain links TRBV7-3 with TRBJ2-2; D possibly corresponds to TRBD2 (5 bases). Per the germline V gene, CDR1 is SGHTA and CDR2 is FQGTGA. This CDR3 comprises 12 residues. The CDR3 here is CASSKYIGELLF. The CDR3 bases are TGTGCCAGCAGCAAATACATCGGGGAGCTGCTTTTT.

In its sample, this clonotype was seen a few times. The V call is TRBV7-2, the J call TRBJ1-4; D gene unclear. The CDR3 length is 17 residues. Trimming pared 0 bases from V and 6 bases from J, leaving 17 bases between. Looked up from germline, CDR1 is SGHTA and CDR2 is FQGNSA. Written as DNA, the CDR3 is TGTGCCAGCAGCTTAGCGGTTCCGACCGGGCCCCATGAAAAACTGTTTTTT. This gives the protein CASSLAVPTGPHEKLFF.

The chain carries TRBV7-9 and TRBJ1-4; possible D gene TRBD1, 5 bases. Trimming removed 5 bases at V and 6 bases at J, with 13 bases between. The CDR3 spans 14 residues. Germline V gives CDR1 SEHNR, CDR2 FQNEAQ (reference sequence). The CDR3 spells CASSPGFYDEKLFF. The CDR3 DNA follows: TGTGCCAGCAGCCCAGGGTTTTATGATGAAAAACTGTTTTTT. Full variable domain (outside the CDR3, taken from reference TRBV7-9 and TRBJ1-4): DTGVSQNPRHKITKRGQNVTFRCDPISEHNRLYWYRQTLGQGPEFLTYFQNEAQLEKSRLLSDRFSAERPKGSFSTLEIQRTEQGDSAMYLCASSPGFYDEKLFFGSGTQLSVL.

There are many counts of this clonotype. The chain combines TRBV20-1 with TRBJ2-1; D unclear. The V end lost 0 bases, the J end lost 0 bases, and 12 bases lay between the germline ends. This CDR3 has 16 amino acids. Germline values: CDR1 DFQATT, CDR2 SNEGSKA (reference sequence). Here the CDR3 DNA reads TGCAGTGCTAGAGATCCTTTGGCGGTCTCCTACAATGAGCAGTTCTTC. Protein sequence: CSARDPLAVSYNEQFF.

This clonotype has more than one count but fewer than ten. This rearrangement joins TRBV18 to TRBJ2-5; D might be TRBD1 or TRBD2, each matching 5 bases. The CDR3 totals 14 residues. Germline values: CDR1 KGHSH, CDR2 LQKENI. V lost 2 bases, J lost 0 bases, and 7 bases lay in between. The CDR3 bases are TGTGCCAGCTCACCATGGGGGTACCAAGAGACCCAGTACTTC. The encoded protein is CASSPWGYQETQYF. The entire variable domain, with the rest obtained from reference TRBV18 and TRBJ2-5, is as follows: NAGVMQNPRHLVRRRGQEARLRCSPMKGHSHVYWYRQLPEEGLKFMVYLQKENIIDESGMPKERFSAEFPKEGPSILRIQQVVRGDSAAYFCASSPWGYQETQYFGPGTRLLVL.

This clonotype was detected ten times or more. This chain joins TRBV29-1 and TRBJ2-7, with TRBD1 matching 8 bases. Germline CDR1 and CDR2: SQVTM and ANQGSEA. V was clipped by 0 bases and J by 4 bases; unmatched bases: 2. There are 13 residues in the CDR3. In nucleotides, the CDR3 is TGCAGCGTTGAAGACAGGGGGCTATACGAGCAGTACTTC. Residues: CSVEDRGLYEQYF.